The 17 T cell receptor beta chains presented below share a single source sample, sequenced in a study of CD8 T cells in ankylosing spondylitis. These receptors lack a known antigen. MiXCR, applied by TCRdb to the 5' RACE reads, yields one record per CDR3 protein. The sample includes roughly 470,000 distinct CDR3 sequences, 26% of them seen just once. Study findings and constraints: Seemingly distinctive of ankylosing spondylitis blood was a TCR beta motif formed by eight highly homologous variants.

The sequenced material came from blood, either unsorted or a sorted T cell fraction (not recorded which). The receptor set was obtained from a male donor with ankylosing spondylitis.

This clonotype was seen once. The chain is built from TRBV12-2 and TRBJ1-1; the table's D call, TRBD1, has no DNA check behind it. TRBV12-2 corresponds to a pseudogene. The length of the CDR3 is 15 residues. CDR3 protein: CASRLGRVGRTEAFF. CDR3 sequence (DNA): TGTGCAAGTCGCTTGGGACGGGTGGGGAGAACTGAAGCTTTCTTT.

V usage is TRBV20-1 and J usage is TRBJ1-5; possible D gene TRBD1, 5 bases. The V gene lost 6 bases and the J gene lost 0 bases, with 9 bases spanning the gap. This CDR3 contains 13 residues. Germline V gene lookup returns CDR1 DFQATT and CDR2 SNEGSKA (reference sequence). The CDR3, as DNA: TGCAGTGCAAGACAGAATAGCAATCAGCCCCAGCATTTT. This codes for CSARQNSNQPQHF.

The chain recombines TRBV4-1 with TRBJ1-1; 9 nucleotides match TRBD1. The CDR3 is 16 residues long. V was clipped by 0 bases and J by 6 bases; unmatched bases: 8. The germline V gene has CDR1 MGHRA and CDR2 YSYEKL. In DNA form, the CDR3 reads TGCGCCAGCAGCCAAGACGTGGACAGGGGATTCGCTGAAGCTTTCTTT. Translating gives CASSQDVDRGFAEAFF.

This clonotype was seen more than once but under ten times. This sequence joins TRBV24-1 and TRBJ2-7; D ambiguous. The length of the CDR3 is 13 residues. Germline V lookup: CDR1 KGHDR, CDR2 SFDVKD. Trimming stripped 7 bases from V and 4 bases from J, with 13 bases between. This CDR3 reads CATSDLLEYEQYV. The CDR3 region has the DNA TGTGCCACCAGCGACTTGTTGGAGTACGAGCAGTACGTC.

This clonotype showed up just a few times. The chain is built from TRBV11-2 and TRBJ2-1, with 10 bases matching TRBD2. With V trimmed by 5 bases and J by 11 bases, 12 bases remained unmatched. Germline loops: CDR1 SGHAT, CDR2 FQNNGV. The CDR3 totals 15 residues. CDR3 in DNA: TGTGCCAGCAGCCCTTGGGCTAGCGGGAGTGGTCAGCAGTTCTTC. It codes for CASSPWASGSGQQFF.

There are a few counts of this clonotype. This CDR3 is CASSPQLAVSYNEQFF. CDR3 in DNA: TGCGCCAGCAGCCCTCAGCTAGCGGTTTCCTACAATGAGCAGTTCTTC. The rearrangement joins TRBV4-1 to TRBJ2-1; TRBD2 matches 7 bases. The V gene end was trimmed by 4 bases and the J gene end by 1 base; junction bases not matched to a gene: 7. This CDR3 region has 16 residues. In germline, CDR1 is MGHRA, CDR2 YSYEKL.

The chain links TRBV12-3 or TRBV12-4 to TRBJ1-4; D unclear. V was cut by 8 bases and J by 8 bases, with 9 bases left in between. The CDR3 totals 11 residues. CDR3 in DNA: TGTGCCAGCGGATCGGGGGAAAAACTGTTTTTT. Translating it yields CASGSGEKLFF.

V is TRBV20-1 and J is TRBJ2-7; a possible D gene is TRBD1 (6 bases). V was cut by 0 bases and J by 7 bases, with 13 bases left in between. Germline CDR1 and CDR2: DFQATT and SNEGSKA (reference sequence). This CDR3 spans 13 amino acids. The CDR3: CSAREWAGDEQYV. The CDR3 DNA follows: TGCAGTGCTAGAGAATGGGCAGGGGATGAGCAGTACGTC.

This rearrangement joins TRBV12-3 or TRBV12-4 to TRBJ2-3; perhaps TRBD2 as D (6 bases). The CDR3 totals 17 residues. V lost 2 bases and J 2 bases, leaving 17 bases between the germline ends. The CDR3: CASSLHRLGGITDTQYF. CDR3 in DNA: TGTGCCAGCAGTTTACATCGATTGGGGGGAATCACAGATACGCAGTATTTT.

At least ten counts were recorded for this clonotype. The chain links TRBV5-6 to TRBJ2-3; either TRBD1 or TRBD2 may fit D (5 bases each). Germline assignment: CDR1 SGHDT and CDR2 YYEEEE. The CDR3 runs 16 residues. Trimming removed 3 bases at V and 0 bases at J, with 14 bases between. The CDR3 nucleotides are TGTGCCAGCAGCTATAACGAGGGGTCTAGCACAGATACGCAGTATTTT. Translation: CASSYNEGSSTDTQYF. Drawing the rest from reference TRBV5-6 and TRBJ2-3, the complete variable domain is DAGVTQSPTHLIKTRGQQVTLRCSPKSGHDTVSWYQQALGQGPQFIFQYYEEEERQRGNFPDRFSGHQFPNYSSELNVNALLLGDSALYLCASSYNEGSSTDTQYFGPGTRLTVL.

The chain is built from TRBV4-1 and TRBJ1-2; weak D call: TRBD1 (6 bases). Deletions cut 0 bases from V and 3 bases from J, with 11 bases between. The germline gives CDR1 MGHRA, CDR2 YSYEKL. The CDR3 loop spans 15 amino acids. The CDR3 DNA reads TGCGCCAGCAGCCAAGATGGAGGGGGATACTATGGCTACACCTTC. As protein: CASSQDGGGYYGYTF.

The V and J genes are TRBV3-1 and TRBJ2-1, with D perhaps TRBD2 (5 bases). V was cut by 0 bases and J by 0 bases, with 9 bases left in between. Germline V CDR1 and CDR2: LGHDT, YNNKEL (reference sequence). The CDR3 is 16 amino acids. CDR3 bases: TGTGCCAGCAGCCAAGATCCTAGCCACTCCTACAATGAGCAGTTCTTC. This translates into CASSQDPSHSYNEQFF.

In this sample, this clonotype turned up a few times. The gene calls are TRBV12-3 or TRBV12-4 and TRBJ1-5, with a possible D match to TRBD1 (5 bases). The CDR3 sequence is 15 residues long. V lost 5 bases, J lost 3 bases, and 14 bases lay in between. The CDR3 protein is CASSQRRGINQPQHF. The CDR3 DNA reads TGTGCCAGCAGTCAAAGGAGGGGAATCAATCAGCCCCAGCATTTT.

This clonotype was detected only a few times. DNA for the CDR3: TGTGCCAGCAGGGGGGGTGACGCGCCCCAGCATTTT. Translating it yields CASRGGDAPQHF. The chain employs TRBV12-3 or TRBV12-4 and TRBJ1-5; weak D call: TRBD1 (5 bases). Trimming stripped 6 bases from V and 9 bases from J, with 12 bases between. The CDR3 spans 12 residues.

The CDR3 nucleotides are TGTGCCAGCAGTACCTTAGCGTTTACCGGGGAGCTGTTTTTT. This encodes CASSTLAFTGELFF. This chain uses TRBV12-3 or TRBV12-4 with TRBJ2-2, with TRBD2 as a possible D gene (5 bases). The V gene lost 5 bases and the J gene lost 5 bases, with 12 bases spanning the gap. This CDR3 contains 14 residues.

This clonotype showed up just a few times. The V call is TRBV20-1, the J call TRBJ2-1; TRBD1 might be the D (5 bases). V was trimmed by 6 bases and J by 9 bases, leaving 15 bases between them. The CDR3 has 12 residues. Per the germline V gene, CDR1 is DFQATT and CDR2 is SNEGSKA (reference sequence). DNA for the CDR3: TGCAGTGCCACTCCAATTGGGGCTGAGCAGTTCTTC. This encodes CSATPIGAEQFF.

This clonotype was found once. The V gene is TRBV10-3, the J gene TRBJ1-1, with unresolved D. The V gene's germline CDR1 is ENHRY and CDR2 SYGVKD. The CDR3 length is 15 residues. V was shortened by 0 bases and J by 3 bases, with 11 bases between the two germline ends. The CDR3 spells CAISESGQVDTEAFF. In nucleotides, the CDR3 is TGTGCCATCAGTGAGTCAGGGCAAGTGGACACTGAAGCTTTCTTT.